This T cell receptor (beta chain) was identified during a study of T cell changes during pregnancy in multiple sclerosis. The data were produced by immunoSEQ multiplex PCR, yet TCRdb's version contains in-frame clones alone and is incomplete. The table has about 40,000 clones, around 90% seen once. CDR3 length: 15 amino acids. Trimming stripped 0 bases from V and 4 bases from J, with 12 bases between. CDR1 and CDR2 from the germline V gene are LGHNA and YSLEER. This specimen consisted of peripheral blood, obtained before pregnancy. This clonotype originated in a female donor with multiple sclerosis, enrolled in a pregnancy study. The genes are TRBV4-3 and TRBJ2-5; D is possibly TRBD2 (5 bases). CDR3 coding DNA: TGCGCCAGCAGCCAAGAAAGGGCCAGCGGAGAGACCCAGTACTTC. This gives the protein CASSQERASGETQYF.